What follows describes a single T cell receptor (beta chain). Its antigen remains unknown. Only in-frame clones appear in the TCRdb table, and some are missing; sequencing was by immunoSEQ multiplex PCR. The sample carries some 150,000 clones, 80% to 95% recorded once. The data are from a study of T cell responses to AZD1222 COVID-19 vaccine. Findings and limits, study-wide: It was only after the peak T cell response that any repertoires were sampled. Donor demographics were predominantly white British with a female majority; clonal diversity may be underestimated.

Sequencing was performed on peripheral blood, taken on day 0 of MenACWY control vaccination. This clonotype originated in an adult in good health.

DNA for the CDR3: TGTGCCAGCAGTTTCACTAGCCCAGATACGCAGTATTTT. Translated: CASSFTSPDTQYF. The rearrangement links TRBV27 to TRBJ2-3, with a tentative D call TRBD2 (6 bases). Germline CDR1 is MNHEY and CDR2 is SMNVEV (reference sequence). V was clipped by 3 bases and J by 4 bases, with 8 bases between them. The length of the CDR3 is 13 residues.